These T cell receptor beta chains were read from a single sample in a study of T cell clonotyping in hematopoietic cell transplantation. Repertoires were generated with immunoSEQ multiplex PCR, while TCRdb's copy carries only in-frame clones and drops some. The sample carries fewer than 70,000 clones, around 94% recorded once. The sample consisted of peripheral blood mononuclear cells. Receptors were obtained from a middle-aged man in good health. Some clones in this sample may be carry-over from other donors' samples. The CDR3 runs from the conserved cysteine through the conserved F or W. D genes are given only for firm matches. Clone size is not always given. Where it is, it says once, few, many or a class for expanded clones.

v_gene,j_gene,abundance,d_gene,CDR3aa,CDR3nt
TRBV27,TRBJ1-1,.,TRBD1,CASSLHQDRVTEAFF,TGTGCCAGCAGTCTTCATCAGGACAGGGTCACTGAAGCTTTCTTT
TRBV29-1,TRBJ2-3,.,TRBD1,CSVAGQKSTDTQYF,TGCAGCGTTGCGGGACAGAAAAGCACAGATACGCAGTATTTT
TRBV27,TRBJ1-1,once,TRBD1,CASSLSAGGNTEAFF,TGTGCCAGCAGTTTATCGGCAGGGGGGAACACTGAAGCTTTCTTT
TRBV5-1,TRBJ2-5,.,.,CASSLARGQETQYF,TGCGCCAGCAGCTTGGCTCGCGGTCAAGAGACCCAGTACTTC
TRBV4-2,TRBJ2-7,.,TRBD1,CASGGQTDSYEQYF,TGTGCCAGCGGGGGACAGACCGACTCCTACGAGCAGTACTTC
TRBV7-3,TRBJ2-3,.,.,CASSPRIGTSTDTQYF,TGTGCCAGCAGCCCCCGGATCGGAACTAGCACAGATACGCAGTATTTT
TRBV6-4,TRBJ1-1,.,TRBD1,CASSETGTGNTEAFF,TGTGCCAGCAGTGAAACCGGGACAGGGAACACTGAAGCTTTCTTT
TRBV7-2,TRBJ1-2,.,.,CASSSRRGDGGYTF,TGTGCCAGCAGCTCGCGGCGGGGGGACGGGGGCTACACCTTC
TRBV20-1,TRBJ2-1,.,.,CSAPHYNEQFF,TGCAGTGCTCCCCACTACAATGAGCAGTTCTTC
TRBV6-5,TRBJ2-7,.,TRBD2,CASSYPGLAGVEQYF,TGTGCCAGCAGTTACCCGGGACTAGCGGGAGTTGAGCAGTACTTC
TRBV9,TRBJ2-5,once,.,CASSFAGTIQETQYF,TGTGCCAGCAGCTTCGCAGGGACAATCCAAGAGACCCAGTACTTC
TRBV4-2,TRBJ2-5,.,.,CASSQVSSVRETQYF,TGTGCCAGCAGCCAAGTTTCCAGCGTGAGAGAGACCCAGTACTTC
TRBV5-1,TRBJ2-3,.,.,CASSFSPGTDTQYF,TGCGCCAGCAGCTTCAGTCCAGGGACAGATACGCAGTATTTT
TRBV7-8,TRBJ1-2,.,.,CASSLGENHPGYTF,TGTGCCAGCAGCTTAGGGGAAAATCACCCGGGCTACACCTTC
TRBV30,TRBJ2-7,.,.,CAWSLQGIPYEQYF,TGTGCCTGGAGTCTCCAGGGCATACCCTACGAGCAGTACTTC
TRBV5-6,TRBJ2-3,.,TRBD2,CASSLGTSGDTQYF,TGTGCCAGCAGCCTCGGGACTAGCGGAGATACGCAGTATTTT
TRBV28,TRBJ2-7,once,TRBD1,CASSLGQGAYEQYF,TGTGCCAGCAGTTTGGGTCAGGGGGCCTACGAGCAGTACTTC
TRBV5-1,TRBJ2-3,.,.,CASSLRDTRHTTTDTQYF,TGCGCCAGCAGCCTAAGGGACACCCGACACACTACCACAGATACGCAGTATTTT
TRBV19,TRBJ1-5,few,.,CASSSQGNQPQHF,TGTGCCAGTAGTTCGCAGGGCAATCAGCCCCAGCATTTT
TRBV28,TRBJ1-2,.,.,CASSFQGQVLNYGYTF,TGTGCCAGCAGTTTTCAAGGACAAGTACTAAACTATGGCTACACCTTC
TRBV4-1,TRBJ2-3,.,TRBD2,CASGLAGVGTDTQYF,TGCGCCAGCGGACTAGCGGGAGTGGGGACAGATACGCAGTATTTT
TRBV10-3,TRBJ1-2,.,.,CAISSNYGYTF,TGTGCCATCAGTTCGAACTATGGCTACACCTTC
TRBV23-1,TRBJ1-4,.,.,CASSQSITVEKLFF,TGCGCCAGCAGTCAATCGATTACAGTAGAAAAACTGTTTTTT
TRBV30,TRBJ1-1,.,.,CAWSRPLSGTAEAFF,TGTGCCTGGAGTAGACCGCTCTCAGGGACGGCTGAAGCTTTCTTT
TRBV28,TRBJ1-2,.,TRBD1,CASSLEGAYGYTF,TGTGCCAGCAGTTTAGAGGGGGCGTATGGCTACACCTTC
TRBV15,TRBJ2-7,.,TRBD2,CATSRDRGVTVYEQYF,TGTGCCACCAGCAGAGATCGGGGGGTCACGGTCTACGAGCAGTACTTC
TRBV9,TRBJ2-7,.,TRBD1,CASAVGDRGNEQYF,TGTGCCAGCGCGGTCGGGGACAGGGGAAACGAGCAGTACTTC
TRBV2,TRBJ2-7,once,TRBD2,CASRSSGGTLDEQYF,TGTGCCAGCAGATCTAGCGGGGGGACCCTAGACGAGCAGTACTTC
TRBV14,TRBJ1-4,.,TRBD1,CASSQRTGRNEKLFF,TGTGCCAGCAGCCAAAGGACAGGGCGTAATGAAAAACTGTTTTTT
TRBV5-6,TRBJ1-4,.,.,CASSQTGSREKLFF,TGTGCCAGCAGCCAAACAGGGTCACGGGAAAAACTGTTTTTT
TRBV5-6,TRBJ2-2,.,TRBD1,CASSLGDRATGELFF,TGTGCCAGCAGCTTAGGGGACAGGGCCACCGGGGAGCTGTTTTTT
TRBV25-1,TRBJ2-2,.,.,CASSITGELFF,TGTGCCAGCAGTATAACCGGGGAGCTGTTTTTT
TRBV29-1,TRBJ1-2,once,.,CSVAWQTYGYTF,TGCAGCGTTGCTTGGCAGACCTATGGCTACACCTTC
TRBV9,TRBJ2-2,.,TRBD1,CASSFPTGDPNTGELFF,TGTGCCAGCAGCTTTCCCACAGGGGATCCGAACACCGGGGAGCTGTTTTTT
TRBV19,TRBJ1-1,once,.,CASTAWPVEAFF,TGTGCCAGTACTGCCTGGCCTGTTGAAGCTTTCTTT
TRBV29-1,TRBJ2-2,.,TRBD1,CSVEEGAGTGELFF,TGCAGCGTCGAAGAGGGGGCGGGCACCGGGGAGCTGTTTTTT
TRBV7-2,TRBJ1-4,.,.,CASSPGENEKLFF,TGTGCCAGCAGCCCCGGGGAGAATGAAAAACTGTTTTTT
TRBV6-1,TRBJ2-7,.,TRBD1,CASSKGQLIYEQYF,TGTGCCAGCAGTAAGGGACAGCTTATCTACGAGCAGTACTTC
TRBV6-1,TRBJ2-1,few,TRBD1,CASSEGGLRGRSQFF,TGTGCCAGCAGTGAAGGTGGACTTAGGGGGCGGTCGCAGTTCTTC
TRBV9,TRBJ2-3,.,.,CASSVDHTSTDTQYF,TGTGCCAGCAGCGTGGACCATACGAGCACAGATACGCAGTATTTT
TRBV7-2,TRBJ1-5,.,.,CASSPPGFSQPQHF,TGTGCCAGCAGCCCCCCGGGCTTTAGTCAGCCCCAGCATTTT
TRBV28,TRBJ1-1,.,.,CASRSGSEAFF,TGTGCCAGCCGATCCGGTTCTGAAGCTTTCTTT
TRBV29-1,TRBJ1-4,.,.,CSVGSSYEKLFF,TGCAGCGTTGGTAGTTCTTATGAAAAACTGTTTTTT
TRBV27,TRBJ2-2,.,.,CASSLWQGGTGELFF,TGTGCCAGCAGTTTATGGCAGGGAGGAACCGGGGAGCTGTTTTTT
TRBV28,TRBJ1-3,.,.,CASSLLGTGSGNTIYF,TGTGCCAGCAGTTTACTAGGGACTGGCTCTGGAAACACCATATATTTT
TRBV11-2,TRBJ1-1,once,.,CASSLERGGTEAFF,TGTGCCAGCAGCTTAGAAAGGGGGGGCACTGAAGCTTTCTTT
TRBV4-2,TRBJ2-5,.,.,CASSQDIRETQYF,TGTGCCAGCAGCCAGGATATCCGGGAGACCCAGTACTTC
TRBV6-6,TRBJ2-5,.,.,CASRTGAQETQYF,TGTGCCAGCAGAACGGGGGCTCAAGAGACCCAGTACTTC
TRBV9,TRBJ2-5,.,.,CASSGDGALAQYF,TGTGCCAGCAGCGGGGACGGAGCATTGGCCCAGTACTTC
TRBV5-1,TRBJ1-1,.,TRBD1,CASSLGQGRMNTEAFF,TGCGCCAGCAGCTTGGGACAGGGGCGAATGAACACTGAAGCTTTCTTT
TRBV11-2,TRBJ1-1,once,.,CASSFNPGVNTEAFF,TGTGCCAGCAGCTTTAATCCGGGAGTGAACACTGAAGCTTTCTTT
TRBV6-5,TRBJ1-1,.,.,CASSYGAGGAEAFF,TGTGCCAGCAGTTACGGGGCCGGGGGCGCTGAAGCTTTCTTT
TRBV27,TRBJ1-1,.,.,CASSFIPTGNTEAFF,TGTGCCAGCAGTTTCATACCAACAGGGAACACTGAAGCTTTCTTT
TRBV4-1,TRBJ1-2,.,.,CASSQDSKEFYGYTF,TGCGCCAGCAGCCAAGATTCGAAGGAATTCTATGGCTACACCTTC
TRBV10-3,TRBJ2-5,.,TRBD2,CAISPQAGDGPETQYF,TGTGCCATCAGTCCTCAAGCGGGAGACGGTCCGGAGACCCAGTACTTC
TRBV2,TRBJ2-7,.,TRBD1,CASSVMRGLAYEQYF,TGTGCCAGCAGTGTAATGAGGGGGCTGGCCTACGAGCAGTACTTC
TRBV6-5,TRBJ2-6,.,.,CASRPKSGANVLTF,TGTGCCAGCAGGCCCAAATCTGGGGCCAACGTCCTGACTTTC
TRBV12-5,TRBJ1-2,.,.,CASGLGSSYGYTF,TGTGCTAGTGGTCTTGGGTCTTCCTATGGCTACACCTTC
TRBV7-2,TRBJ1-1,.,.,CASSVQPENTEAFF,TGTGCCAGCAGCGTACAGCCAGAGAACACTGAAGCTTTCTTT
TRBV28,TRBJ2-7,.,.,CASSRDFYEQYF,TGTGCCAGCAGTCGGGACTTCTACGAGCAGTACTTC